The rows below give T cell receptor beta chains drawn from one sample of a study of identifying expanded T cells in peripheral blood. Using immunoSEQ multiplex PCR, the repertoire was profiled, and TCRdb retains in-frame clones only, with some absent. The data contain around 85,000 clones, more than 75% of them singletons. The sequenced sample consisted of blood. The receptor source for this set is a person aged 18 to 70 in good health. Both conserved end residues are part of each CDR3. D genes are given only for firm matches. Size tells how often a clone was seen (once, few, many) or the class of an expanded clone, and some rows leave it out.

clone_size,v_call,j_call,d_call,cdr3_aa,cdr3_nt
-,TRBV10-3,TRBJ2-7,TRBD1,CATAPQTGEQYF,TGTGCCACCGCGCCCCAGACAGGGGAGCAGTACTTC
-,TRBV27,TRBJ1-2,-,CASRQDRNNYGYTF,TGTGCCAGCAGACAAGACAGAAACAACTATGGCTACACCTTC
-,TRBV7-6,TRBJ1-2,-,CASSLDGQGSGYTF,TGTGCCAGCAGCTTAGATGGGCAGGGGTCTGGCTACACCTTC
few,TRBV18,TRBJ1-1,-,CASSPGEDRAFF,TGTGCCAGCTCACCAGGGGAAGATCGAGCTTTCTTT
-,TRBV7-2,TRBJ1-1,-,CASSLIKTEAFF,TGTGCCAGCAGCTTAATAAAAACTGAAGCTTTCTTT
-,TRBV13,TRBJ2-7,TRBD1,CASSHRGLGEQYF,TGTGCCAGCAGTCACAGGGGTCTAGGCGAGCAGTACTTC
once,TRBV4-2,TRBJ2-4,TRBD2,CASSPLAGGSKNIQYF,TGTGCCAGCAGCCCTCTAGCGGGGGGGAGCAAAAACATTCAGTACTTC
once,TRBV4-1,TRBJ2-5,TRBD2,CASSHTIAGGGQETQYF,TGCGCCAGCAGCCATACAATAGCGGGGGGGGGACAAGAGACCCAGTACTTC
-,TRBV18,TRBJ1-1,TRBD1,CASSPRWTGKGDTEAFF,TGTGCCAGCTCTCCCCGGTGGACAGGGAAAGGAGACACTGAAGCTTTCTTT
-,TRBV5-4,TRBJ2-7,TRBD2,CASSSGTSGGGDEQYF,TGTGCCAGCAGCTCAGGGACTAGCGGGGGGGGAGACGAGCAGTACTTC
-,TRBV2,TRBJ1-5,-,CASSDSDSNQPQHF,TGTGCCAGCAGTGACTCAGACAGCAATCAGCCCCAGCATTTT
-,TRBV19,TRBJ1-2,-,CASSIGPTVVRGYTF,TGTGCCAGTAGTATCGGCCCTACCGTAGTGCGTGGCTACACCTTC
-,TRBV21-1,TRBJ1-1,-,CASSRRGSGRNTEAFF,TGTGCCAGCAGCCGGAGGGGGTCGGGGAGGAACACTGAAGCTTTCTTT
-,TRBV6-1,TRBJ1-6,TRBD1,CASSEDDRGYYNSPLHF,TGTGCCAGCAGTGAAGACGACAGGGGGTATTATAATTCACCCCTCCACTTT
-,TRBV28,TRBJ2-2,-,CASRNNRVWGELFF,TGTGCCAGCAGAAACAACAGGGTGTGGGGGGAGCTGTTTTTT
-,TRBV19,TRBJ2-5,-,CASSIGAARETQYF,TGTGCCAGTAGTATAGGGGCGGCAAGGGAGACCCAGTACTTC
-,TRBV5-6,TRBJ1-1,-,CASSLVGGHTEAFF,TGTGCCAGCAGCTTGGTGGGGGGGCACACTGAAGCTTTCTTT
-,TRBV30,TRBJ2-7,TRBD1,CAWSVGRDRVYF,TGTGCCTGGAGTGTAGGCCGGGACAGGGTGTACTTC
-,TRBV4-1,TRBJ2-7,TRBD1,CASSQDEGAPYEQYF,TGCGCCAGCAGCCAAGATGAGGGGGCCCCCTACGAGCAGTACTTC
-,TRBV18,TRBJ1-1,-,CASSPSPGVDTEAFF,TGTGCCAGCTCACCATCCCCGGGAGTAGACACTGAAGCTTTCTTT
-,TRBV11-2,TRBJ2-1,-,CASSSAVSTFWGNEQFF,TGTGCCAGCAGCTCGGCGGTCTCCACTTTTTGGGGGAATGAGCAGTTCTTC
-,TRBV9,TRBJ1-2,-,CASSGRPYGYTF,TGTGCCAGCAGCGGGCGGCCCTATGGCTACACCTTC
-,TRBV5-1,TRBJ1-1,-,CASSPTMNTEAFF,TGCGCCAGCAGCCCCACCATGAACACTGAAGCTTTCTTT
once,TRBV6-5,TRBJ1-2,-,CAVRGVYGVFYGYTF,TGTGCCGTCAGAGGCGTGTATGGGGTTTTCTATGGCTACACCTTC
-,TRBV9,TRBJ1-6,-,CASSVDQAPNSPLHF,TGTGCCAGCAGCGTAGATCAGGCCCCCAATTCACCCCTCCACTTT
-,TRBV15,TRBJ1-1,-,CATSRDGRHLEAFF,TGTGCCACCAGCAGAGACGGCCGACACTTAGAAGCTTTCTTT
-,TRBV18,TRBJ1-3,-,CASSSAGVFSGNTIYF,TGTGCCAGCTCATCTGCAGGGGTTTTCTCTGGAAACACCATATATTTT
-,TRBV19,TRBJ1-2,-,CASSIWAGRGDYGYTF,TGTGCCAGTAGTATTTGGGCAGGGCGGGGAGACTATGGCTACACCTTC
-,TRBV11-2,TRBJ2-7,-,CASSPTRGLMISEQYF,TGTGCCAGCAGTCCTACAAGGGGGTTAATGATCAGCGAGCAGTACTTC
-,TRBV28,TRBJ2-7,-,CASSPRDPGYEQYF,TGTGCCAGCAGTCCCCGGGACCCGGGGTACGAGCAGTACTTC
once,TRBV4-3,TRBJ1-1,TRBD1,CASSQDLGRGPEAFF,TGCGCCAGCAGCCAAGATCTGGGCAGGGGGCCTGAAGCTTTCTTT
-,TRBV27,TRBJ2-7,-,CASSTRASYEQYF,TGTGCCAGCAGTACCCGGGCGTCCTACGAGCAGTACTTC
-,TRBV5-4,TRBJ2-5,-,CASGLQGAQETQYF,TGTGCCAGCGGCTTACAGGGCGCCCAAGAGACCCAGTACTTC
-,TRBV29-1,TRBJ2-3,-,CSVDRGGTQYF,TGCAGCGTTGATCGTGGCGGTACGCAGTATTTT
-,TRBV5-4,TRBJ1-5,TRBD1,CASSLGGRGGNQPQHF,TGTGCCAGCAGCTTGGGGGGCAGGGGGGGCAATCAGCCCCAGCATTTT
once,TRBV13,TRBJ1-4,TRBD1,CASSYGQGGEKLFF,TGTGCCAGCAGCTACGGACAGGGGGGTGAAAAACTGTTTTTT